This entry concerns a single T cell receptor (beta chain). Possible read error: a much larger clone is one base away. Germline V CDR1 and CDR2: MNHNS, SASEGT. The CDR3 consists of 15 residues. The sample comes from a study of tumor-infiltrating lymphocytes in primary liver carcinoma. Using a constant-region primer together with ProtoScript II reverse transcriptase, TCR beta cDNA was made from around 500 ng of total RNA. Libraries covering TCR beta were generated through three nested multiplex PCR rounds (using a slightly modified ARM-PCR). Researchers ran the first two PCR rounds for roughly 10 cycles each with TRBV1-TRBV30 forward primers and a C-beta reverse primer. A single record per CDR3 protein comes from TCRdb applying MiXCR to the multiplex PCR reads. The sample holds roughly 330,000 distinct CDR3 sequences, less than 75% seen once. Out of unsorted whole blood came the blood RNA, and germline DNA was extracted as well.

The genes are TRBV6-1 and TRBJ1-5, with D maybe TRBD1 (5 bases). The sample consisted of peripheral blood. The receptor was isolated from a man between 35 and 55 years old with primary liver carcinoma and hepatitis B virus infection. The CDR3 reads CASNESQGSNQPQHF. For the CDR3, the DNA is TGTGCCAGCAATGAATCCCAGGGAAGCAATCAGCCCCAGCATTTT.